The 11 T cell receptor beta chains in this list originate from one sample, sequenced in a study of T cells in Graves' hyperthyroidism and ophthalmopathy. RNA transcripts served as the template for amplifying TCR beta CDR3 regions. First-round RT-PCR targeting the TCR CDR3 was performed with the HTBI primer set. One entry per CDR3 protein, called by TCRdb with MiXCR from the multiplex PCR reads. The sample has around 620,000 distinct CDR3 sequences, 15% to 20% seen once; the top ten hold less than 4.5%. Material: blood. Receptor source: a woman in her twenties or thirties with Graves' hyperthyroidism.

This clonotype was seen more than once but under ten times. The gene calls are TRBV6-1 and TRBJ1-2, with TRBD1 matching 8 bases. The CDR3 extends over 14 amino acids. J gave up 1 base and V 5 bases, and 3 bases lay outside the gene matches. Per germline, CDR1 MNHNS and CDR2 SASEGT. The DNA of the CDR3 is TGTGCCAGCAGTCTGGGACAGGATAACTATGGCTACACCTTC. Translated: CASSLGQDNYGYTF.

The chain uses TRBV11-2 and TRBJ2-1; 7 nucleotides line up with TRBD1. V lost 1 base to trimming and J lost 8 bases; unmatched junction nucleotides: 14. The V gene's germline CDR1 is SGHAT and CDR2 FQNNGV. The CDR3 contains 17 residues. Written as DNA, the CDR3 is TGTGCCAGCAGCTTAGGGGGGTTAAGGGACAGTCACGATGAGCAGTTCTTC. It is translated as CASSLGGLRDSHDEQFF.

The sample holds many counts of this clonotype. The J gene is TRBJ2-3, the V gene TRBV3-1; 12 bases align to TRBD2. In germline, CDR1 is LGHDT, CDR2 YNNKEL (reference sequence). J gave up 10 bases and V 4 bases, and 3 bases lay outside the gene matches. The CDR3 sequence is 13 residues long. In DNA, the CDR3 is TGTGCCAGCAGCCTCCGGACTAGCGGGGCGCAGTATTTT. Its translation is CASSLRTSGAQYF.

This clonotype was seen many times. This sequence joins TRBV2 and TRBJ2-7; D gene unclear. V lost 6 bases to trimming and J lost 0 bases, with 12 bases between them. The CDR3 extends over 14 amino acids. The germline V gene encodes CDR1 SNHLY and CDR2 FYNNEI. CDR3 sequence: CASSLQPSSYEQYF. The CDR3 DNA sequence: TGTGCCAGCAGCTTACAGCCGAGCTCCTACGAGCAGTACTTC.

The chain is built from TRBV20-1 and TRBJ2-7; 11 nucleotides match TRBD2. Germline V lookup: CDR1 DFQATT, CDR2 SNEGSKA (reference sequence). V lost 3 bases and J lost 5; bases outside the gene matches: 9. This CDR3 has 15 residues. The CDR3 sequence is CSARIRPGLADEQYF. The CDR3 DNA reads TGCAGTGCTAGGATTCGCCCGGGACTAGCGGACGAGCAGTACTTC.

The V and J genes are TRBV12-3 or TRBV12-4 and TRBJ2-1, with 16 bases matching TRBD2. The CDR3 is made up of 19 amino acids. The V gene end was trimmed by 6 bases and the J gene end by 5 bases; junction bases not matched to a gene: 13. CDR3 DNA sequence: TGTGCCAGCAGGAGACCGGGACTAGCGGGAGGGATGACGGACAATGAGCAGTTCTTC. Its translation: CASRRPGLAGGMTDNEQFF.

This chain connects TRBV20-1 to TRBJ2-7, with 10 bases aligning to TRBD2. V trimming: 5 bases; J trimming: 12 bases; junction bases outside the gene matches: 22. CDR1 and CDR2 (germline): DFQATT, SNEGSKA (reference sequence). The CDR3 sequence is 16 residues long. The CDR3: CSARSIRDGSGRAPYF. For the CDR3, the DNA is TGCAGTGCTCGAAGTATCCGCGATGGGAGCGGGAGGGCCCCGTACTTC.

This clonotype was observed at least ten times. The V call is TRBV6-1, the J call TRBJ2-7; D not resolved. The V and J ends lost 3 bases and 4 bases respectively, with 7 bases between them. Germline V gene sequence: CDR1 MNHNS, CDR2 SASEGT. The CDR3 has 12 residues. DNA of the CDR3: TGTGCCAGCAGTGATGGGTTATACGAGCAGTACTTC. Protein: CASSDGLYEQYF.

This clonotype was detected only a few times. The chain carries TRBV5-8 and TRBJ2-1, with TRBD1 matching over 7 bases. V dropped 5 bases and J dropped 0; count of bases not matched to a gene: 5. This CDR3 has 15 amino acids. Germline CDR1 is SGHTS and CDR2 is YDEGEE. The CDR3 region has the DNA TGTGCCAGCAGAGGACAGGCCCTCTCCTACAATGAGCAGTTCTTC. Protein sequence: CASRGQALSYNEQFF.

This clonotype appeared many times. The rearrangement joins TRBV27 to TRBJ1-1; D remains unclear. The CDR3 runs 14 residues. Trimming removed 1 base at V and 3 bases at J, with 9 bases between. The germline V gene encodes CDR1 MNHEY and CDR2 SMNVEV (reference sequence). The CDR3 bases are TGTGCCAGCAGTTTATTAGTGGGGTACACTGAAGCTTTCTTT. Protein: CASSLLVGYTEAFF.

This clonotype was detected ten times or more. The chain's CDR3 is CASSLWGQAYEQYF. CDR3 DNA sequence: TGTGCCAGCAGTTTATGGGGACAGGCCTACGAGCAGTACTTC. The V and J genes are TRBV27 and TRBJ2-7; 8 bases are shared with TRBD1. CDR1 and CDR2 (germline): MNHEY, SMNVEV (reference sequence). V shed 1 base and J 2 bases; nucleotides not matched to a gene: 1. The CDR3 length is 14 residues.